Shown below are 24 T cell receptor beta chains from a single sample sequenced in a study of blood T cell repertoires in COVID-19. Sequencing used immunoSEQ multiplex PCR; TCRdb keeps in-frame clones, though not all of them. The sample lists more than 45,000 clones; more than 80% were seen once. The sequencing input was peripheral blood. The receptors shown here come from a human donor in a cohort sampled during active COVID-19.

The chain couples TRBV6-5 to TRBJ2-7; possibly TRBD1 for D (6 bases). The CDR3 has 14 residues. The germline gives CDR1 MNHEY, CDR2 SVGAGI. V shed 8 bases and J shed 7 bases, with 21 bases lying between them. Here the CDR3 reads CASGGSQEPGEQYF. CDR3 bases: TGTGCCAGCGGGGGCTCTCAGGAGCCGGGGGAGCAGTACTTC.

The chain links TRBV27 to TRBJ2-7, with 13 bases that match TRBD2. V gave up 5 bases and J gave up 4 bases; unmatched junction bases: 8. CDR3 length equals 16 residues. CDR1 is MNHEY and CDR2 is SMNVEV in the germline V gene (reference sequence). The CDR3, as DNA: TGTGCCAGCAGTGGACTAGCGGGAGTTCGGGGGTACGAGCAGTACTTC. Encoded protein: CASSGLAGVRGYEQYF.

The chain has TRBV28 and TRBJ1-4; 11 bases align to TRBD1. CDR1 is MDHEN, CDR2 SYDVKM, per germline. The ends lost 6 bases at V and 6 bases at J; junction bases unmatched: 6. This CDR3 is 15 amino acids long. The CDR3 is CASRTPGQGDEKLFF. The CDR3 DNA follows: TGTGCCAGCAGGACACCGGGACAGGGGGATGAAAAACTGTTTTTT.

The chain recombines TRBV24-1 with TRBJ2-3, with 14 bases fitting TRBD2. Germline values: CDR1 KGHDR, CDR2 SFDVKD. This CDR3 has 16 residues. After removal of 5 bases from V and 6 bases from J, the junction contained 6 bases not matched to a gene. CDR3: CATSGYGTSGGDTQYF. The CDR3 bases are TGTGCCACCAGTGGCTACGGGACTAGCGGGGGTGATACGCAGTATTTT.

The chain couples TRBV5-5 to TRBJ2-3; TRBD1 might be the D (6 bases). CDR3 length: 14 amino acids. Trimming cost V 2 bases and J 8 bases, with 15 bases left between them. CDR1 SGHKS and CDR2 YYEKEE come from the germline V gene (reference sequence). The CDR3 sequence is CASSLFPDSRTQYF. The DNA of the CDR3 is TGTGCCAGCAGCTTATTCCCGGACAGTCGTACGCAGTATTTT.

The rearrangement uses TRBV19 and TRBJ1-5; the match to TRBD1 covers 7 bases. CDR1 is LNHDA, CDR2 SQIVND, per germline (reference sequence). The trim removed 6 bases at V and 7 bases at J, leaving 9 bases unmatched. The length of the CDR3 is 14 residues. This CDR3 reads CASSRQGRGQPQHF. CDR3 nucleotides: TGTGCCAGTAGCAGACAGGGTAGAGGGCAGCCCCAGCATTTT. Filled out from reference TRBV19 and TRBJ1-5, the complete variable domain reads DGGITQSPKYLFRKEGQNVTLSCEQNLNHDAMYWYRQDPGQGLRLIYYSQIVNDFQKGDIAEGYSVSREKKESFPLTVTSAQKNPTAFYLCASSRQGRGQPQHFGDGTRLSIL.

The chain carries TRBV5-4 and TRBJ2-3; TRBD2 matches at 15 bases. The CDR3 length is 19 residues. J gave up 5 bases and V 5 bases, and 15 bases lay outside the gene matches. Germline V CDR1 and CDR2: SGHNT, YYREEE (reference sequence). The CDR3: CASRRGLAGGSTGGDTQYF. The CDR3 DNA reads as TGTGCCAGCAGACGGGGACTAGCGGGAGGTAGCACGGGAGGAGATACGCAGTATTTT.

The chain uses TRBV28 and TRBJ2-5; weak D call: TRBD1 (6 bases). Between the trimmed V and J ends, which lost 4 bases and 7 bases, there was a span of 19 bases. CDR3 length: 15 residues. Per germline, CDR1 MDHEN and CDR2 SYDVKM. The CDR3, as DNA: TGTGCCAGCAGTTCGAGGGGGAGCGGCGTCGGGACCCAGTACTTC. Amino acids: CASSSRGSGVGTQYF.

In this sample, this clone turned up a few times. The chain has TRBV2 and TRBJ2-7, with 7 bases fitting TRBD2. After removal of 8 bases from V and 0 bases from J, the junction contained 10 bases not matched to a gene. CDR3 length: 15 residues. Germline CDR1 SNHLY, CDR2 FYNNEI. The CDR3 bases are TGTGCCAGCTGGGGAGGGACGCATCTCTCCTACGAGCAGTACTTC. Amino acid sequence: CASWGGTHLSYEQYF.

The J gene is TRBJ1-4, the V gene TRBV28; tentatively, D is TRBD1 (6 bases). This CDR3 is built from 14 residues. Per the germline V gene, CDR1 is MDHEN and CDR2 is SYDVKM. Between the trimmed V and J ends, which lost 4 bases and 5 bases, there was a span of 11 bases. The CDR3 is CASSSGGRNEKLFF. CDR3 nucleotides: TGTGCCAGCAGTTCGGGGGGCAGGAATGAAAAACTGTTTTTT.

CDR3 DNA sequence: TGTGCCAGCAGCTCCCGATTAGCGGGAGCCGATGAGCAGTTCTTC. Its translation is CASSSRLAGADEQFF. This chain connects TRBV7-2 to TRBJ2-1, with 9 bases identical to TRBD2. The germline CDR1 and CDR2 sequences are SGHTA and FQGNSA. This CDR3 comprises 15 residues. The J segment lost 8 bases and the V segment lost 4 bases, leaving 9 bases of the junction unmatched.

The CDR3 reads CATSDRGTVLETQYF. In DNA form, the CDR3 reads TGTGCCACCAGTGATAGAGGGACAGTCCTAGAGACCCAGTACTTC. This chain uses TRBV24-1 with TRBJ2-5; 7 bases fit TRBD1. The V and J ends lost 3 bases and 4 bases, in that order; junction bases with no gene match: 7. The CDR3 runs 15 residues. The germline gives CDR1 KGHDR, CDR2 SFDVKD.

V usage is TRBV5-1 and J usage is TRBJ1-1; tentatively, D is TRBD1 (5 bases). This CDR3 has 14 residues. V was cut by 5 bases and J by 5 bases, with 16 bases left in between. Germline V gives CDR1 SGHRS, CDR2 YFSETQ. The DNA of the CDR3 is TGCGCCAGCAGTCCCGAGTGGGGGGGGACTGAAGCTTTCTTT. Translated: CASSPEWGGTEAFF.

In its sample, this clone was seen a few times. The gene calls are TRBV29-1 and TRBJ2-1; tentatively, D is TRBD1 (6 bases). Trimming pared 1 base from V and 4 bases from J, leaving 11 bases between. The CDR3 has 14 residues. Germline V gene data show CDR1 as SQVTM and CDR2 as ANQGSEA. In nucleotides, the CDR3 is TGCAGCGTTGAAGGACAGGAAAGATACAATGAGCAGTTCTTC. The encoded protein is CSVEGQERYNEQFF.

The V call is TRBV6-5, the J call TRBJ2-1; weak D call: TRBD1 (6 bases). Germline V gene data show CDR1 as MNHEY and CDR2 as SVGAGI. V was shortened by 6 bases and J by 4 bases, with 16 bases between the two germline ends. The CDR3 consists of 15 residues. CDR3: CASRVDSDSYNEQFF. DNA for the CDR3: TGTGCCAGCAGAGTGGACAGCGACTCATACAATGAGCAGTTCTTC.

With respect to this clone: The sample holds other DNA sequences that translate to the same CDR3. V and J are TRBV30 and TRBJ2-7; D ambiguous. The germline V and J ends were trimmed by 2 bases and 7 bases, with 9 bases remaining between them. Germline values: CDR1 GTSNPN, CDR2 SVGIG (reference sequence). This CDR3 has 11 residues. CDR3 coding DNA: TGTGCCTGGAGTTCGGGTGGGGAGCAGTACTTC. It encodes CAWSSGGEQYF.

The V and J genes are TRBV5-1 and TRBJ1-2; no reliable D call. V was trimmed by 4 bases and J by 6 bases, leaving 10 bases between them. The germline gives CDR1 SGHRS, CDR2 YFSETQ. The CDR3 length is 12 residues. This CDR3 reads CASSLDGDGYTF. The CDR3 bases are TGCGCCAGCAGCCTCGACGGAGATGGCTACACCTTC.

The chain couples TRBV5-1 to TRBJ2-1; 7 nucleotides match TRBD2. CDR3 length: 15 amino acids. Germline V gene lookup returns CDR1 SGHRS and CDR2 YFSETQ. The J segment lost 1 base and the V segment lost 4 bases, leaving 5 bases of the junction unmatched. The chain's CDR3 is CASSPTSASYNEQFF. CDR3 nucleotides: TGCGCCAGCAGCCCAACTAGCGCTTCCTACAATGAGCAGTTCTTC.

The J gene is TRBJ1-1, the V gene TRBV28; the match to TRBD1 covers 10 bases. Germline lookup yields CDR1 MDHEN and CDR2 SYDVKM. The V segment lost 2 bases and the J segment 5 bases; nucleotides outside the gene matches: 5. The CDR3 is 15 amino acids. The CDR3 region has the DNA TGTGCCAGCAGTTTACGACAGGGGGCTTGGACTGAAGCTTTCTTT. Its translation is CASSLRQGAWTEAFF. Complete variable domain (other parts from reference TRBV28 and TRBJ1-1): DVKVTQSSRYLVKRTGEKVFLECVQDMDHENMFWYRQDPGLGLRLIYFSYDVKMKEKGDIPEGYSVSREKKERFSLILESASTNQTSMYLCASSLRQGAWTEAFFGQGTRLTVV.

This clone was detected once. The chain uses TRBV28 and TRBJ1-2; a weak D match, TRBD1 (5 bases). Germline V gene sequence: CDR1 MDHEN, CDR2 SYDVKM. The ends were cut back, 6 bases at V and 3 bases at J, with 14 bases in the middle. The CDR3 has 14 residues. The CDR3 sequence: CASSRGGVDYGYTF. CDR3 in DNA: TGTGCCAGCAGCCGGGGGGGAGTCGACTATGGCTACACCTTC.

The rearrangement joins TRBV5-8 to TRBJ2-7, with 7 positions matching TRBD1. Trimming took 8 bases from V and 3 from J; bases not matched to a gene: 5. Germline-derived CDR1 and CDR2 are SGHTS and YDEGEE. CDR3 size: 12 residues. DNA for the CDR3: TGTGCCAGTCGACAGGGCATCTACGAGCAGTACTTC. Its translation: CASRQGIYEQYF.

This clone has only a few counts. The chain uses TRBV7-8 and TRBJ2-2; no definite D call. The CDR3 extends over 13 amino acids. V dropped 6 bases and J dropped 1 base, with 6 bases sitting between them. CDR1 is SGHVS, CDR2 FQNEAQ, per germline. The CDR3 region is CASRAGNTGELFF. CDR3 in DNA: TGTGCCAGCAGGGCAGGGAACACCGGGGAGCTGTTTTTT.

Written as DNA, the CDR3 is TGTGCCAGCAGCCCGGGACAGCAGTCCAACACTGAAGCTTTCTTT. It is translated as CASSPGQQSNTEAFF. The V and J genes are TRBV7-9 and TRBJ1-1, with TRBD1 identical over 7 bases. Germline lookup yields CDR1 SEHNR and CDR2 FQNEAQ (reference sequence). The CDR3 consists of 15 residues. The J segment lost 2 bases and the V segment lost 5 bases, leaving 8 bases of the junction unmatched.

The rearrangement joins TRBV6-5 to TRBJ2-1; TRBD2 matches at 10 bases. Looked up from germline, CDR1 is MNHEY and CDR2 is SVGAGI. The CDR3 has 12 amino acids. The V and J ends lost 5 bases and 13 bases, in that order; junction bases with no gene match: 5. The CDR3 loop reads CASSITSGKQFF. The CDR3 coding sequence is TGTGCCAGCAGTATCACTAGCGGGAAACAGTTCTTC.